This TCR beta chain originates from a study of T cell responses to AZD1222 COVID-19 vaccine. Study results and caveats: There were mostly white British donors and more females than males, and clonal diversity was possibly underestimated.

For this clone: Its specificity is not known.

Using immunoSEQ multiplex PCR, the repertoire was profiled, and TCRdb retains in-frame clones only, with some absent. The data hold about 130,000 clones, with roughly 88% observed a single time. The V end lost 1 base, the J end lost 8 bases, and 15 bases lay between the germline ends. The CDR3 has 15 residues. Looked up from germline, CDR1 is SEHNR and CDR2 is FQNEAQ (reference sequence). The chain links TRBV7-9 to TRBJ2-1; possible D gene TRBD2, 6 bases. This TCR came from an adult in good health. The input for sequencing was peripheral blood, taken on day 0 of MenACWY control vaccination. This chain's CDR3 is CASSLGVSGEDEQFF. The CDR3 DNA sequence: TGTGCCAGCAGCTTAGGGGTTAGCGGTGAGGATGAGCAGTTCTTC. The full variable domain, in which reference TRBV7-9 and TRBJ2-1 provide the parts outside the CDR3, is DTGVSQNPRHKITKRGQNVTFRCDPISEHNRLYWYRQTLGQGPEFLTYFQNEAQLEKSRLLSDRFSAERPKGSFSTLEIQRTEQGDSAMYLCASSLGVSGEDEQFFGPGTRLTVL.